The 32 T cell receptor beta chains below were found in one sample sequenced in a study of blood T cell repertoires in COVID-19. The method was immunoSEQ multiplex PCR; TCRdb's version includes in-frame clones alone and lacks a portion of them. The table has about 200,000 clones, about 86% seen once; the top ten hold 1.5%. Sequences were obtained from peripheral blood. These receptor sequences come from a man younger than 35 with active or convalescent COVID-19.

This clone was counted ten times or more. The rearrangement links TRBV7-3 to TRBJ2-2; 10 bases are a match to TRBD2. Per the germline V gene, CDR1 is SGHTA and CDR2 is FQGTGA. This CDR3 spans 18 amino acids. V lost 2 bases and J lost 1; bases outside the gene matches: 7. The CDR3 here is CASSLRSSGRGNTGELFF. In nucleotides, the CDR3 is TGTGCCAGCAGCTTACGTTCTAGCGGGAGAGGGAACACCGGGGAGCTGTTTTTT.

The rearrangement links TRBV5-4 to TRBJ2-2, with D maybe TRBD1 (6 bases). This CDR3 contains 13 residues. V was cut by 5 bases and J by 5 bases, with 10 bases left in between. Germline CDR1 reads SGHNT; CDR2 reads YYREEE (reference sequence). The CDR3 bases are TGTGCCAGCAGGGGGGCCTTGACCGGGGAGCTGTTTTTT. The encoded protein is CASRGALTGELFF.

The chain uses TRBV7-3 and TRBJ2-3; no reliable D call. V lost 5 bases and J 0 bases, leaving 12 bases between the germline ends. This CDR3 has 15 residues. Looked up from germline, CDR1 is SGHTA and CDR2 is FQGTGA. CDR3 loop: CASSTGGASTDTQYF. CDR3 sequence (DNA): TGTGCCAGCAGCACCGGCGGCGCCAGCACAGATACGCAGTATTTT.

A remark on this clone: A read error may account for a junction end that differs from germline. The rearrangement links TRBV19 to TRBJ2-2; D is perhaps TRBD2 (6 bases). The CDR3 runs 15 residues. The germline gives CDR1 LNHDA, CDR2 SQIVND (reference sequence). CDR3 in DNA: TGTGCTAGTAACGGGCGGGGAGCGAACACCGGGGAGCTGTTTTTT. Translated: CASNGRGANTGELFF.

J is TRBJ1-5 and V is TRBV29-1; D call uncertain. With 4 bases removed from V and 4 bases from J, the gap between germline ends came to 11 bases. The CDR3 totals 13 residues. In germline, CDR1 is SQVTM, CDR2 ANQGSEA. The CDR3 protein is CSVVERANQPQHF. For the CDR3, the DNA is TGCAGCGTTGTTGAGAGGGCTAATCAGCCCCAGCATTTT. The full variable domain, with the rest looked up from reference TRBV29-1 and TRBJ1-5, is SAVISQKPSRDICQRGTSLTIQCQVDSQVTMMFWYRQQPGQSLTLIATANQGSEATYESGFVIDKFPISRPNLTFSTLTVSNMSPEDSSIYLCSVVERANQPQHFGDGTRLSIL.

Here the CDR3 reads CASLEGNGNQPQHF. The CDR3 DNA reads as TGTGCCAGCCTCGAGGGAAATGGCAATCAGCCCCAGCATTTT. The chain couples TRBV28 to TRBJ1-5; unclear D gene. The CDR3 has 14 residues. V lost 8 bases and J lost 2, with 13 bases in between. Germline V gene lookup returns CDR1 MDHEN and CDR2 SYDVKM.

The chain has TRBV10-3 and TRBJ1-2, with D possibly TRBD1 on 5 matching bases. The germline gives CDR1 ENHRY, CDR2 SYGVKD. This CDR3 is built from 12 residues. V was pared by 11 bases and J by 0 bases, with 10 bases between. The CDR3 nucleotides read TGTGCCTCGACAGCTTCTAACTATGGCTACACCTTC. It translates to CASTASNYGYTF.

V usage is TRBV4-3 and J usage is TRBJ2-1; 8 bases are a match to TRBD2. The ends lost 3 bases at V and 5 bases at J; junction bases unmatched: 9. The germline V gene has CDR1 LGHNA and CDR2 YSLEER. This CDR3 comprises 16 residues. CDR3 protein: CASSQASGTSNNEQFF. CDR3 in DNA: TGCGCCAGCAGCCAGGCTTCCGGGACTAGTAACAATGAGCAGTTCTTC.

V is TRBV15 and J is TRBJ2-5; 7 bases line up with TRBD2. The CDR3 has 15 amino acids. Germline V CDR1 and CDR2: LNHNV, YYDKDF (reference sequence). The junction had 8 bases not matched to a gene; V was cut back by 3 bases and J by 4 bases. This CDR3 is CATSSGSGGGETQYF. CDR3 DNA sequence: TGTGCCACCAGCAGTGGGAGCGGCGGGGGAGAGACCCAGTACTTC.

This sequence joins TRBV27 and TRBJ1-1; TRBD1 matches at 11 bases. The germline CDR1 and CDR2 sequences are MNHEY and SMNVEV (reference sequence). Losses at the gene ends were 5 bases for V and 5 bases for J; bases not matched to a gene: 7. The CDR3 is made up of 15 amino acids. The CDR3 spells CASSDGTGGRTEAFF. In DNA form, the CDR3 reads TGTGCCAGCAGTGACGGGACAGGGGGAAGGACTGAAGCTTTCTTT.

The chain couples TRBV27 to TRBJ1-5; D not certain. The germline CDR1 and CDR2 sequences are MNHEY and SMNVEV (reference sequence). CDR3 length: 18 residues. With 5 bases removed from V and 3 bases from J, the gap between germline ends came to 23 bases. Here the CDR3 reads CASSPGNTRAAANQPQHF. CDR3 DNA: TGTGCCAGCAGTCCGGGGAACACGAGGGCAGCCGCCAATCAGCCCCAGCATTTT.

The chain joins TRBV19 to TRBJ2-1; 7 nucleotides agree with TRBD2. The V segment lost 1 base and the J segment 3 bases; nucleotides outside the gene matches: 3. The CDR3 sequence is 15 residues long. CDR1 and CDR2 from the germline V gene are LNHDA and SQIVND (reference sequence). The CDR3 nucleotides read TGTGCCAGTAGTATAGGGGGGGGACTCTACAATGAGCAGTTCTTC. It is translated as CASSIGGGLYNEQFF.

The V gene is TRBV30, the J gene TRBJ2-6; D is perhaps TRBD1 (6 bases). CDR1 is GTSNPN, CDR2 SVGIG, per germline (reference sequence). The CDR3 runs to 14 residues. Trimming pared 2 bases from V and 9 bases from J, leaving 14 bases between. CDR3 coding DNA: TGTGCCTGGAGTTCAGGGGCAGGACTCAACGTCCTGACTTTC. This codes for CAWSSGAGLNVLTF.

V gene TRBV12-5 combines with J gene TRBJ2-2, with D perhaps matching TRBD2 (6 bases). Trimming cost V 5 bases and J 5 bases, with 6 bases left between them. The V gene's germline CDR1 is LGHNT and CDR2 FRNRAP. This CDR3 has 12 amino acids. This CDR3 is CASGGGTGELFF. DNA for the CDR3: TGTGCTAGTGGTGGGGGGACCGGGGAGCTGTTTTTT.

The chain combines TRBV5-5 with TRBJ2-6, with 8 bases lining up with TRBD1. This CDR3 comprises 19 residues. Trimming removed 0 bases from V and 2 bases from J; junction bases left unmatched: 10. Germline V gives CDR1 SGHKS, CDR2 YYEKEE (reference sequence). The CDR3 here is CASSLESGGWSTGANVLTF. The DNA for the CDR3 is TGTGCCAGCAGCTTGGAATCAGGGGGCTGGAGCACTGGGGCCAACGTCCTGACTTTC. The variable domain in full, with the rest retrieved from reference TRBV5-5 and TRBJ2-6, is DAGVTQSPTHLIKTRGQQVTLRCSPISGHKSVSWYQQVLGQGPQFIFQYYEKEERGRGNFPDRFSARQFPNYSSELNVNALLLGDSALYLCASSLESGGWSTGANVLTFGAGSRLTVL.

This clone occurred a few times. The chain has TRBV5-3 and TRBJ2-5; no definite D call. TRBV5-3 is an ORF for which the function is uncertain. The CDR3 is made up of 14 amino acids. Between the trimmed V and J ends, which lost 2 bases and 2 bases, there was a span of 10 bases. CDR3: CARSFCSFQETQYF. The CDR3 DNA reads as TGTGCCAGAAGCTTCTGTTCTTTTCAAGAGACCCAGTACTTC.

This chain uses TRBV7-9 with TRBJ2-7, with TRBD2 as a possible D gene (6 bases). The germline CDR1 and CDR2 sequences are SEHNR and FQNEAQ (reference sequence). CDR3 length: 12 amino acids. Deletions cut 7 bases from V and 5 bases from J, with 12 bases between. In DNA, the CDR3 is TGTGCCAGCACCGCCCGGGGGAACGAGCAGTACTTC. This encodes CASTARGNEQYF.

The chain joins TRBV7-6 to TRBJ2-5; possible D gene TRBD2, 5 bases. Germline V lookup: CDR1 SGHVS, CDR2 FNYEAQ. V shed 6 bases and J shed 5 bases, with 25 bases lying between them. The CDR3 contains 17 residues. The CDR3 DNA reads TGTGCCAGCAGGAGGTTGGGCGGAGTCGTCCGAGGGGAGACCCAGTACTTC. Residues: CASRRLGGVVRGETQYF.

J is TRBJ1-3 and V is TRBV7-3; a possible D gene is TRBD1 (5 bases). CDR1 and CDR2 (germline): SGHTA, FQGTGA. The V end lost 5 bases, the J end lost 8 bases, and 16 bases lay between the germline ends. The CDR3 is made up of 14 amino acids. The CDR3 DNA follows: TGTGCCAGCAGCCCCCAGGGATTTGGGGACACCATATATTTT. Its translation: CASSPQGFGDTIYF. Together with reference TRBV7-3 and TRBJ1-3, the CDR3 gives the full variable domain: GAGVSQTPSNKVTEKGKYVELRCDPISGHTALYWYRQSLGQGPEFLIYFQGTGAADDSGLPNDRFFAVRPEGSVSTLKIQRTERGDSAVYLCASSPQGFGDTIYFGEGSWLTVV.

This clone was seen only a few times. This chain's CDR3 is CASSPWDSNTEAFF. In DNA form, the CDR3 reads TGTGCCAGCAGCCCATGGGACAGCAACACTGAAGCTTTCTTT. This chain joins TRBV7-9 and TRBJ1-1, with TRBD1 matching over 7 bases. V dropped 5 bases and J dropped 2; count of bases not matched to a gene: 5. The germline V gene encodes CDR1 SEHNR and CDR2 FQNEAQ (reference sequence). The CDR3 runs 14 residues.

The J gene is TRBJ2-2, the V gene TRBV6-6; 7 bases are a match to TRBD2. V shed 2 bases and J 10 bases; nucleotides not matched to a gene: 7. The CDR3 has 14 amino acids. The germline CDR1 and CDR2 sequences are MNHNY and SVGAGI (reference sequence). The CDR3 is CASSYRGDAEELFF. DNA of the CDR3: TGTGCCAGCAGTTACCGGGGGGACGCCGAGGAGCTGTTTTTT.

The chain is built from TRBV14 and TRBJ2-3, with unresolved D. Germline CDR1 SGHDN, CDR2 FVKESK. The CDR3 spans 16 residues. Trimming stripped 4 bases from V and 2 bases from J, with 16 bases between. The CDR3 spells CASSPGVVLLTDTQYF. CDR3 in DNA: TGTGCCAGCAGCCCCGGTGTCGTTCTTCTCACAGATACGCAGTATTTT.

The chain has TRBV12-3 or TRBV12-4 and TRBJ2-7; D gene uncertain. Trimming removed 5 bases at V and 2 bases at J, with 10 bases between. The CDR3 contains 13 residues. The CDR3: CASSRSTAYEQYF. Written as DNA, the CDR3 is TGTGCCAGCAGTCGATCTACAGCCTACGAGCAGTACTTC.

The chain uses TRBV24-1 and TRBJ1-2; unclear D gene. The V gene's germline CDR1 is KGHDR and CDR2 SFDVKD. The CDR3 loop spans 14 amino acids. Trimming pared 6 bases from V and 0 bases from J, leaving 10 bases between. The CDR3 nucleotides are TGTGCCACCAGTAACCGAGCGACTAACTATGGCTACACCTTC. This sequence encodes CATSNRATNYGYTF.

This chain connects TRBV7-2 to TRBJ1-3; no clear D gene. This CDR3 is built from 17 residues. V lost 1 base and J lost 3, with 16 bases in between. The germline V gene encodes CDR1 SGHTA and CDR2 FQGNSA. The CDR3 sequence: CASSLEFPGSGGNTIYF. In DNA, the CDR3 is TGTGCCAGCAGCTTAGAGTTTCCGGGATCGGGTGGAAACACCATATATTTT.

V and J are TRBV7-7 and TRBJ2-1; possibly TRBD1 for D (7 bases). CDR1 is SSHAT, CDR2 FNYEAQ, per germline (reference sequence). Trimming pared 1 base from V and 6 bases from J, leaving 13 bases between. The CDR3 is 15 residues long. The CDR3 nucleotides are TGTGCCAGCAGCTTAGTTCAGGGGGGAGGCAATGAGCAGTTCTTC. Its protein is CASSLVQGGGNEQFF.

The CDR3: CAWSRRLAGGRETQYF. Here the CDR3 DNA reads TGTGCCTGGAGTCGACGACTAGCGGGAGGTCGAGAGACCCAGTACTTC. This rearrangement joins TRBV30 to TRBJ2-5; 13 bases are shared with TRBD2. V was pared by 2 bases and J by 4 bases, with 7 bases of the junction left unmatched. The CDR3 runs to 16 residues. CDR1 is GTSNPN, CDR2 SVGIG, per germline (reference sequence).

This clone is a singleton in its sample. The chain links TRBV3-1 (or the pseudogene TRBV3-2) to TRBJ2-7; the match to TRBD2 covers 13 bases. With V trimmed by 5 bases and J by 3 bases, 1 base remained unmatched. The CDR3 has 14 amino acids. The V gene's germline CDR1 is LGHDT and CDR2 YNNKEL (reference sequence). CDR3 sequence: CASSGTSGNYEQYF. CDR3 bases: TGTGCCAGCAGCGGGACTAGCGGGAACTACGAGCAGTACTTC.

J is TRBJ1-2 and V is TRBV28; 9 bases are a match to TRBD1. V lost 3 bases and J lost 4; bases outside the gene matches: 3. Germline V gene lookup returns CDR1 MDHEN and CDR2 SYDVKM. The CDR3 loop spans 14 amino acids. The CDR3 protein is CASSFWDRAYGYTF. CDR3 nucleotide sequence: TGTGCCAGCAGTTTCTGGGACAGGGCCTATGGCTACACCTTC.

The chain recombines TRBV15 with TRBJ2-7, with no clear D. This CDR3 spans 18 amino acids. V lost 0 bases, J lost 0 bases, and 18 bases lay in between. Germline V gives CDR1 LNHNV, CDR2 YYDKDF (reference sequence). In nucleotides, the CDR3 is TGTGCCACCAGCAGAGATCCCCCCCCGCTAAGGAGCTCCTACGAGCAGTACTTC. This translates into CATSRDPPPLRSSYEQYF. Filled out from reference TRBV15 and TRBJ2-7, the complete variable domain reads DAMVIQNPRYQVTQFGKPVTLSCSQTLNHNVMYWYQQKSSQAPKLLFHYYDKDFNNEADTPDNFQSRRPNTSFCFLDIRSPGLGDTAMYLCATSRDPPPLRSSYEQYFGPGTRLTVT.

The chain couples TRBV5-4 to TRBJ2-3, with 12 bases matching TRBD2. This CDR3 has 15 amino acids. The J segment lost 8 bases and the V segment lost 4 bases, leaving 8 bases of the junction unmatched. Germline loops: CDR1 SGHNT, CDR2 YYREEE (reference sequence). CDR3 loop: CASSPTSGRAGTQYF. The CDR3, as DNA: TGTGCCAGCAGCCCGACTAGCGGGAGAGCAGGTACGCAGTATTTT.

The gene calls are TRBV18 and TRBJ1-5; D is perhaps TRBD1 (5 bases). CDR3 length equals 15 residues. Germline V lookup: CDR1 KGHSH, CDR2 LQKENI. Trimming removed 2 bases from V and 7 bases from J, with 15 bases in between. Here the CDR3 DNA reads TGTGCCAGCTCACCAACGGGGGGGGGAGGACAGCCCCAGCATTTT. Protein sequence: CASSPTGGGGQPQHF.